Here is one T cell receptor beta chain with its context. Its target is unknown. The data stem from a study of T cell clones after liver transplantation. At the level of the study: Third-party-reactive TCRbeta sequences from pre-transplant mixed lymphocyte reactions served as antigen-independent comparators. Blood was drawn pre-transplant, before withdrawal, and after full or failed withdrawal.

General study results and limits: Graft donor-reactive T cells possibly entered the graft instead of undergoing deletion.

TCRdb's copy holds only in-frame clones and misses some; the assay was immunoSEQ multiplex PCR. The data hold 80,000 or so clones, with 65% to 85% observed a single time. CDR1 is MDHEN, CDR2 SYDVKM, per germline. V lost 6 bases, J lost 1 base, and 22 bases lay in between. The CDR3 spans 17 residues. The chain employs TRBV28 and TRBJ2-7; D is possibly TRBD1 (6 bases). The starting material was CD4+ T cells from blood, obtained approximately 45 months after liver transplant. The sequence came from a human patient who received a liver transplant. A share of the T cells may be of graft donor origin. In DNA, the CDR3 is TGTGCCAGCAGCCCCCCCGGACAGTCGTTTAGTTCCTACGAGCAGTACTTC. Translated: CASSPPGQSFSSYEQYF.